This is a list of T cell receptor beta chains from one sample in a study of blood T cell repertoires in COVID-19. Data came from immunoSEQ multiplex PCR; TCRdb stores just in-frame clones and leaves some out. Seen here are approximately 130,000 clones, around three quarters observed once, and the top ten hold about 10%. The sequencing sample was made of peripheral blood. All receptors derive from a human donor in a cohort sampled during active COVID-19. Each CDR3 is given with its conserved first and last residue.

>TRBV5-6|TRBJ2-7
CASSAYSYEQYF
>TRBV5-4|TRBJ1-2
CASSLAGGQGYGYTF
>TRBV5-1|TRBJ2-6
CASSGDSRGSGANVLTF
>TRBV5-4|TRBJ2-3
CASSLGTASTDTQYF
>TRBV11-3|TRBJ2-7
CASSSQGSYEQYF
>TRBV12-3/TRBV12-4|TRBJ1-1
CASSFGESEAFF
>TRBV10-3|TRBJ1-5
CAIRGEVAQPQHF
>TRBV6-4|TRBJ2-3
CASSESGRGAGDTQYF
>TRBV6-5|TRBJ1-2
CATRPRSAYYGYTF
>TRBV5-1|TRBJ2-7
CASSSSGGVPGEQYF
>TRBV13|TRBJ2-3
CASSSRGGGTDTQYF
>TRBV5-4|TRBJ1-1
CASSVVDLRGWWGDSEAFF
>TRBV7-9|TRBJ2-2
CASSLGGHTNTGELFF
>TRBV6-2/TRBV6-3|TRBJ1-1
CASSYSLKRTEPEAFF
>TRBV6-6|TRBJ1-1
CASSYSSGASEAFF
>TRBV5-4|TRBJ2-5
CASSTGASQETQYF
>TRBV19|TRBJ2-7
CASSIGVPYEQYF